This TCR beta chain was sequenced for a study of PD-L1 blockade in urothelial cancer. At the level of the study: In 2014 therapy began: atezolizumab 1,200 mg intravenously every 3 weeks. Median T cell yield per blood sample was 140,000 to 150,000 cells.

Described time point: peripheral blood 6 weeks after treatment start. Urothelial carcinoma, locally advanced or metastatic, affected the patients. V shed 3 bases and J shed 7 bases, with 17 bases lying between them. The length of the CDR3 is 15 residues. CDR1 and CDR2 from the germline V gene are SGHRS and YFSETQ. Only one count was recorded for this clone. Using immunoSEQ multiplex PCR, the repertoire was profiled, and TCRdb retains in-frame clones only, with some absent. Here the sample spans 40,000 to 50,000 clones, approximately 82% being singletons. V is TRBV5-1 and J is TRBJ1-5, with D possibly being TRBD1 (6 bases). Sequenced here: PBMCs, sampled around atezolizumab (anti-PD-L1) treatment. The TCR comes from a man in his 60s with urothelial cancer. CDR3 loop: CASSWESGAGQPQHF. Written as DNA, the CDR3 is TGCGCCAGCAGCTGGGAATCAGGGGCAGGCCAGCCCCAGCATTTT.